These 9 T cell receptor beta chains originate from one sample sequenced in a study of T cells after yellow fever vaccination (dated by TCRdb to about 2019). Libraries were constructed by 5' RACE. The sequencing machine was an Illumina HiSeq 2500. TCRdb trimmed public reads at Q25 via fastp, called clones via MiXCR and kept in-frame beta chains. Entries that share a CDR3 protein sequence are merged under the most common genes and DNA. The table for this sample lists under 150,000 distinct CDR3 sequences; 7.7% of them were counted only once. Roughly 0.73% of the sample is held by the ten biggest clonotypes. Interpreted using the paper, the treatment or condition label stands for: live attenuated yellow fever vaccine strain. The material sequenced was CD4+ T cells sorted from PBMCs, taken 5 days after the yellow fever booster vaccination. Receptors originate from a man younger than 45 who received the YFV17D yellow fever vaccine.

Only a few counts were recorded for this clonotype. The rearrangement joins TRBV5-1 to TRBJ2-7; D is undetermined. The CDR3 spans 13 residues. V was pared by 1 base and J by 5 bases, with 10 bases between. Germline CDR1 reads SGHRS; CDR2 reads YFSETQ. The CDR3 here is CASSLLSANEQYF. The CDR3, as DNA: TGCGCCAGCAGCTTGCTAAGCGCCAACGAGCAGTACTTC.

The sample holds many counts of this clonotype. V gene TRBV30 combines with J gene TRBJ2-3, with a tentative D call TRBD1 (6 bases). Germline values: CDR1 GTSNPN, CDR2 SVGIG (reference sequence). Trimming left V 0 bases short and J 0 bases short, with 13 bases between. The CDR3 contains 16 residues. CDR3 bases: TGTGCCTGGAGTGTTTGGGGGCGACCTAGCACAGATACGCAGTATTTT. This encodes CAWSVWGRPSTDTQYF.

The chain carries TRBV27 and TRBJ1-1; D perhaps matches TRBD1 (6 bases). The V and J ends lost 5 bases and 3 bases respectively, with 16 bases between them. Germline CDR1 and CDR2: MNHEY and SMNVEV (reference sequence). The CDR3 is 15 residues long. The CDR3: CASSPKTGSDTEAFF. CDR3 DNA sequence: TGTGCCAGCAGTCCAAAGACAGGTTCGGACACTGAAGCTTTCTTT.

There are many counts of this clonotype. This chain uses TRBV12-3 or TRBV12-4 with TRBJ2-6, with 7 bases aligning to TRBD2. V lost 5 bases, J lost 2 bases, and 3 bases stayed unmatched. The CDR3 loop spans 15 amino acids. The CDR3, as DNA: TGTGCCAGCAGTCCCGGGGGGACTGGGGCCAACGTCCTGACTTTC. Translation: CASSPGGTGANVLTF.

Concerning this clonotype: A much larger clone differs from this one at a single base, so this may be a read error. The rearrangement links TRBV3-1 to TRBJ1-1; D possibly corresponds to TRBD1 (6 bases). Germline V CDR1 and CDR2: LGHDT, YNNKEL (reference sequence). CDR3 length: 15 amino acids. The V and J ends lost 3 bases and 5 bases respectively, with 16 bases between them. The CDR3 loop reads CASSQDNRVETEAFF. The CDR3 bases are TGTGCCAGCAGCCAGGATAACAGGGTCGAGACTGAAGCTTTCTTT.

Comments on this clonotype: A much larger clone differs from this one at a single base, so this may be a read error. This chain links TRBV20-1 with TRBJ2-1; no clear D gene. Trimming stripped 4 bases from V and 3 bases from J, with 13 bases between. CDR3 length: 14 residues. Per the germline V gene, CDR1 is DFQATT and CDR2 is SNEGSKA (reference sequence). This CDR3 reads CSANDVKHYNEQFF. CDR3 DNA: TGCAGTGCTAACGACGTAAAGCACTACAATGAGCAGTTCTTC.

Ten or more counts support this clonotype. DNA for the CDR3: TGTGCCAGCAGACTGGGGGGCGCCTCGACGTTGTCCTACAATGAGCAGTTCTTC. Translated: CASRLGGASTLSYNEQFF. V and J are TRBV6-5 and TRBJ2-1, with D perhaps being TRBD1 or TRBD2 (6 bases each). Trimming pared 6 bases from V and 1 base from J, leaving 22 bases between. The CDR3 extends over 18 amino acids. From germline, CDR1 is MNHEY and CDR2 SVGAGI.

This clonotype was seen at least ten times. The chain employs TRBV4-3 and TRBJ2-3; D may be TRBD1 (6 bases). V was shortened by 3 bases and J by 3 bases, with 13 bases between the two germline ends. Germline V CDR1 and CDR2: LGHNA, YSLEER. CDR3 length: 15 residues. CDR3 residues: CASSQGTGWTDTQYF. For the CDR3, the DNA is TGCGCCAGCAGCCAGGGTACAGGGTGGACAGATACGCAGTATTTT.

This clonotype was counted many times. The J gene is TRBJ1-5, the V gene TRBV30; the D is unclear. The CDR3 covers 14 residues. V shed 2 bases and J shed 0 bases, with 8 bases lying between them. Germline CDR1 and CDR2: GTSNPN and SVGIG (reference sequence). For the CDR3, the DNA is TGTGCCTGGAGTTCTCGGATTAGCAATCAGCCCCAGCATTTT. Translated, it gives CAWSSRISNQPQHF.